The sequence of this T cell receptor (beta chain) was determined in a study of cytotoxic CD8 clonotypes in ibrutinib-treated CLL. CDR3 length: 17 residues. CDR1 and CDR2 from the germline V gene are SGHNT and YENEEA. V shed 5 bases, J shed 5 bases, and the junction held 17 bases outside the gene matches. Assay used: immunoSEQ multiplex PCR; TCRdb lists only in-frame clones, some missing. This sample has roughly 150,000 clones; 84% occur once, and the top ten carry 3.5% to 5.5%. This TCR came from a human donor with chronic lymphocytic leukemia. The chain links TRBV11-3 to TRBJ2-7, with 8 bases that match TRBD2. The source was PBMCs, collected after 24 months of ibrutinib treatment. The CDR3 here is CASSTSGPGGRYHEQYF. CDR3 nucleotides: TGTGCCAGCAGCACATCTGGCCCCGGCGGGAGGTACCACGAGCAGTACTTC.